These 27 T cell receptor beta chains were sequenced from one sample in a study of T cell changes during pregnancy in multiple sclerosis. This table comes from immunoSEQ multiplex PCR, and its TCRdb copy is limited to in-frame clones, with some not included. In the table there are tens of thousands of clones, about 92% of which are singletons. The input for sequencing was peripheral blood, taken in the third trimester of pregnancy. The receptors stem from a female donor in good health, enrolled as a control in a pregnancy study.

The chain carries TRBV7-3 and TRBJ2-2, with 7 bases lining up with TRBD2. Germline trimming cut 5 bases from V and 1 base from J; bases unmatched to any gene: 4. This CDR3 contains 15 residues. CDR1 and CDR2 (germline): SGHTA, FQGTGA. Here the CDR3 reads CASSPQRENTGELFF. The CDR3 DNA sequence: TGTGCCAGCAGCCCACAGCGGGAGAACACCGGGGAGCTGTTTTTT.

The V call is TRBV27, the J call TRBJ2-5, with 10 bases matching TRBD2. The CDR3 totals 13 residues. The trim removed 7 bases at V and 4 bases at J, leaving 3 bases unmatched. Germline V CDR1 and CDR2: MNHEY, SMNVEV (reference sequence). The CDR3 bases are TGTGCCAGCAAGGGACTAGCGAGAGAGACCCAGTACTTC. Amino acid sequence: CASKGLARETQYF.

J is TRBJ2-7 and V is TRBV18; D is ambiguous. Germline V lookup: CDR1 KGHSH, CDR2 LQKENI. The V and J ends lost 3 bases and 2 bases respectively, with 11 bases between them. The CDR3 sequence is 14 residues long. CDR3 DNA sequence: TGTGCCAGCTCACCCCTGGCCCGAACCTACGAGCAGTACTTC. Protein sequence: CASSPLARTYEQYF. The variable domain in full, completed from reference TRBV18 and TRBJ2-7, reads NAGVMQNPRHLVRRRGQEARLRCSPMKGHSHVYWYRQLPEEGLKFMVYLQKENIIDESGMPKERFSAEFPKEGPSILRIQQVVRGDSAAYFCASSPLARTYEQYFGPGTRLTVT.

The rearrangement links TRBV7-8 to TRBJ2-1; weak D call: TRBD2 (6 bases). This CDR3 region has 16 residues. CDR1 and CDR2 from the germline V gene are SGHVS and FQNEAQ. Trimming stripped 2 bases from V and 0 bases from J, with 11 bases between. In DNA, the CDR3 is TGTGCCAGCAGCTTATTTGAGCGGGTCTCCTACAATGAGCAGTTCTTC. Its translation is CASSLFERVSYNEQFF. The full variable domain, in which reference TRBV7-8 and TRBJ2-1 provide the parts outside the CDR3, is GAGVSQSPRYKVAKRGQDVALRCDPISGHVSLFWYQQALGQGPEFLTYFQNEAQLDKSGLPSDRFFAERPEGSVSTLKIQRTQQEDSAVYLCASSLFERVSYNEQFFGPGTRLTVL.

The chain uses TRBV5-4 and TRBJ2-3, with D hard to call. This CDR3 spans 14 amino acids. Germline loops: CDR1 SGHNT, CDR2 YYREEE (reference sequence). V lost 7 bases to trimming and J lost 3 bases, with 15 bases between them. CDR3 nucleotides: TGTGCCAGCTTGCGTGCAGGTATTACAGATACGCAGTATTTT. It codes for CASLRAGITDTQYF.

The chain combines TRBV28 with TRBJ2-7, with D perhaps TRBD2 (5 bases). Looked up from germline, CDR1 is MDHEN and CDR2 is SYDVKM. Trimming pared 2 bases from V and 3 bases from J, leaving 17 bases between. This CDR3 contains 16 residues. The CDR3 sequence is CASSLPGSLGGYEQYF. CDR3 DNA: TGTGCCAGCAGTTTACCGGGCAGCCTCGGAGGCTACGAGCAGTACTTC.

The J gene is TRBJ1-5, the V gene TRBV4-1; D possibly corresponds to TRBD1 (5 bases). CDR3 length: 16 amino acids. The V gene lost 0 bases and the J gene lost 4 bases, with 13 bases spanning the gap. Germline CDR1 is MGHRA and CDR2 is YSYEKL. DNA of the CDR3: TGCGCCAGCAGCCAAGATCTCCCCTCAGGGAATCAGCCCCAGCATTTT. Translated, it gives CASSQDLPSGNQPQHF.

V usage is TRBV9 and J usage is TRBJ2-5; the match to TRBD2 covers 12 bases. V gave up 4 bases and J gave up 2 bases; unmatched junction bases: 9. Germline V CDR1 and CDR2: SGDLS, YYNGEE. This CDR3 spans 17 amino acids. CDR3 coding DNA: TGTGCCAGCAGCTTAAAATCCGGGACTAGCGGGCAAGAGACCCAGTACTTC. As protein: CASSLKSGTSGQETQYF. Full variable domain (missing parts from reference TRBV9 and TRBJ2-5): DSGVTQTPKHLITATGQRVTLRCSPRSGDLSVYWYQQSLDQGLQFLIQYYNGEERAKGNILERFSAQQFPDLHSELNLSSLELGDSALYFCASSLKSGTSGQETQYFGPGTRLLVL.

V usage is TRBV5-1 and J usage is TRBJ2-7, with D possibly matching TRBD2 (7 bases). V was shortened by 4 bases and J by 0 bases, with 14 bases between the two germline ends. CDR1 and CDR2 (germline): SGHRS, YFSETQ. CDR3 length: 15 amino acids. CDR3 bases: TGCGCCAGCAGCACGGGGGGCCCCCTCTCCTACGAGCAGTACTTC. This encodes CASSTGGPLSYEQYF.

The V call is TRBV18, the J call TRBJ2-5; tentative D call: TRBD1 (6 bases). The germline V and J ends were trimmed by 5 bases and 0 bases, with 19 bases remaining between them. Per the germline V gene, CDR1 is KGHSH and CDR2 is LQKENI. The CDR3 covers 17 residues. CDR3 sequence: CASSSAAQGTNQETQYF. CDR3 DNA sequence: TGTGCCAGCTCATCCGCGGCACAGGGTACCAACCAAGAGACCCAGTACTTC.

The chain couples TRBV2 to TRBJ2-3; 8 positions agree with TRBD1. V lost 9 bases to trimming and J lost 6 bases; unmatched junction nucleotides: 23. CDR3 length: 18 amino acids. Germline V gene sequence: CDR1 SNHLY, CDR2 FYNNEI. In nucleotides, the CDR3 is TGTGCCAGTCGGCCGCAGGGGGCGGCGGCTTCCAACCGGGATACGCAGTATTTT. The encoded protein is CASRPQGAAASNRDTQYF. The full variable domain, rest sourced from reference TRBV2 and TRBJ2-3, is EPEVTQTPSHQVTQMGQEVILRCVPISNHLYFYWYRQILGQKVEFLVSFYNNEISEKSEIFDDQFSVERPDGSNFTLKIRSTKLEDSAMYFCASRPQGAAASNRDTQYFGPGTRLTVL.

The V call is TRBV4-1, the J call TRBJ2-5; 7 bases align to TRBD2. V trimming: 3 bases; J trimming: 2 bases; junction bases outside the gene matches: 6. Per germline, CDR1 MGHRA and CDR2 YSYEKL. The CDR3 consists of 15 residues. The CDR3 DNA sequence: TGCGCCAGCAGCCAGGGACTATACCAACAAGAGACCCAGTACTTC. Translated, it gives CASSQGLYQQETQYF.

The gene calls are TRBV27 and TRBJ2-7, with TRBD2 matching 11 bases. V lost 5 bases to trimming and J lost 2 bases; unmatched junction nucleotides: 11. Germline V gene lookup returns CDR1 MNHEY and CDR2 SMNVEV (reference sequence). The CDR3 extends over 17 amino acids. The CDR3: CASSGGTSGVGPYEQYF. The CDR3 DNA sequence: TGTGCCAGCAGTGGTGGGACTAGCGGCGTAGGGCCCTACGAGCAGTACTTC.

CDR3 sequence reads: CASSVEGTGLENTIYF. CDR3 sequence (DNA): TGTGCCAGCAGCGTAGAAGGGACAGGGCTTGAAAACACCATATATTTT. The rearrangement links TRBV9 to TRBJ1-3; 9 nucleotides agree with TRBD1. The CDR3 runs to 16 residues. V was pared by 0 bases and J by 6 bases, with 7 bases of the junction left unmatched. The germline gives CDR1 SGDLS, CDR2 YYNGEE.

The chain combines TRBV7-9 with TRBJ2-7; TRBD2 agrees at 12 bases. Germline values: CDR1 SEHNR, CDR2 FQNEAQ (reference sequence). The CDR3 has 17 amino acids. V was clipped by 5 bases and J by 0 bases; unmatched bases: 8. For the CDR3, the DNA is TGTGCCAGCAGCCCGGCGCGGACTAGCGGGGACTCCTACGAGCAGTACTTC. It codes for CASSPARTSGDSYEQYF.

V is TRBV4-3 and J is TRBJ2-7, with TRBD2 matching over 7 bases. The germline V gene encodes CDR1 LGHNA and CDR2 YSLEER. The V and J ends lost 3 bases and 2 bases, in that order; junction bases with no gene match: 10. The CDR3 covers 16 residues. The CDR3 sequence is CASSQRLADVPYEQYF. CDR3 DNA sequence: TGCGCCAGCAGCCAGAGACTAGCCGATGTCCCCTACGAGCAGTACTTC.

J is TRBJ2-3 and V is TRBV4-2; D might be TRBD2 (5 bases). Germline V gene data show CDR1 as LGHNA and CDR2 as YNFKEQ. Trimming stripped 4 bases from V and 0 bases from J, with 5 bases between. The CDR3 runs 13 residues. CDR3 loop: CASSRESTDTQYF. In nucleotides, the CDR3 is TGTGCCAGCAGCCGGGAGAGCACAGATACGCAGTATTTT.

The rearrangement joins TRBV19 to TRBJ1-5; the D is unclear. Germline V gene sequence: CDR1 LNHDA, CDR2 SQIVND (reference sequence). CDR3 size: 13 residues. The germline V and J ends were trimmed by 8 bases and 1 base, with 9 bases remaining between them. The CDR3 sequence is CASGLMSNQPQHF. CDR3 DNA: TGTGCCAGTGGGCTTATGAGCAATCAGCCCCAGCATTTT.

A single count supports this clone. The rearrangement joins TRBV29-1 to TRBJ2-5; possible D gene TRBD2, 7 bases. Germline CDR1 reads SQVTM; CDR2 reads ANQGSEA. The CDR3 extends over 14 amino acids. V lost 4 bases, J lost 4 bases, and 16 bases lay in between. The CDR3 bases are TGCAGCGTTGTGGGCGCGGGGGCGGGAGAGACCCAGTACTTC. It is translated as CSVVGAGAGETQYF.

This chain uses TRBV6-4 with TRBJ2-5; maybe TRBD2 (5 bases). Germline CDR1 reads MRHNA; CDR2 reads SNTAGT. The V and J ends lost 10 bases and 1 base respectively, with 16 bases between them. CDR3 length: 14 amino acids. This CDR3 is CATLGWRPQETQYF. The CDR3 region has the DNA TGTGCCACCCTAGGTTGGAGGCCCCAAGAGACCCAGTACTTC.

The chain employs TRBV6-5 and TRBJ2-3; TRBD2 is a possible D gene (6 bases). V was cut by 6 bases and J by 2 bases, with 12 bases left in between. CDR3 size: 14 residues. Germline assignment: CDR1 MNHEY and CDR2 SVGAGI. The CDR3 bases are TGTGCCAGCAGGCCGGGGGATTCCACAGATACGCAGTATTTT. Protein product: CASRPGDSTDTQYF.

The chain joins TRBV7-3 to TRBJ2-1; D unresolved. CDR3 length: 15 amino acids. Germline loops: CDR1 SGHTA, CDR2 FQGTGA. V dropped 5 bases and J dropped 1 base, with 12 bases sitting between them. CDR3 loop: CASSQYFPSYNEQFF. The CDR3 DNA is TGTGCCAGCAGCCAATACTTTCCGTCCTACAATGAGCAGTTCTTC.

The chain is built from TRBV5-1 and TRBJ1-1; no clear D. This CDR3 comprises 13 residues. Germline-derived CDR1 and CDR2 are SGHRS and YFSETQ. Trimming took 0 bases from V and 6 from J, leaving 9 bases between them. The CDR3 DNA follows: TGCGCCAGCAGCTTGGTTCCAGACTCTGAAGCTTTCTTT. It encodes CASSLVPDSEAFF.

This clone was found a few times. The genes are TRBV15 and TRBJ2-5; 7 bases match TRBD2. The CDR3 spans 17 residues. V lost 3 bases, J lost 2 bases, and 12 bases stayed unmatched. Germline CDR1 and CDR2: LNHNV and YYDKDF (reference sequence). Written as DNA, the CDR3 is TGTGCCACCAGCAGCTGGCGGGAGCGGAGCATTCAAGAGACCCAGTACTTC. This encodes CATSSWRERSIQETQYF.

The chain joins TRBV4-1 to TRBJ2-3; the match to TRBD2 covers 7 bases. The germline gives CDR1 MGHRA, CDR2 YSYEKL. J lost 5 bases, V lost 1 base, and 9 bases had no gene match. The CDR3 is made up of 16 amino acids. The DNA of the CDR3 is TGCGCCAGCAGCCAAGTTGGCCTAGCGGTACTAGATACGCAGTATTTT. This gives the protein CASSQVGLAVLDTQYF.

The chain combines TRBV7-2 with TRBJ1-3, with D maybe TRBD1 (6 bases). Trimming removed 2 bases from V and 0 bases from J, with 14 bases in between. CDR1 SGHTA and CDR2 FQGNSA come from the germline V gene. This CDR3 spans 17 amino acids. The CDR3 reads CASSLRLQGHSGNTIYF. The CDR3 region has the DNA TGTGCCAGCAGCTTACGACTGCAGGGACACTCTGGAAACACCATATATTTT.

V usage is TRBV14 and J usage is TRBJ2-7, with D perhaps TRBD1 (5 bases). Germline V CDR1 and CDR2: SGHDN, FVKESK. With 2 bases removed from V and 1 base from J, the gap between germline ends came to 9 bases. The CDR3 length is 14 residues. CDR3 protein: CASSQQQESYEQYF. CDR3 sequence (DNA): TGTGCCAGCAGCCAACAACAGGAATCCTACGAGCAGTACTTC.